This record concerns one T cell receptor (beta chain) sequence. The junction differs from germline at one of its ends, possibly a read error. Seattle-derived patients entered the study during active infection and were followed longitudinally. This entry comes from a study of blood T cell repertoires in COVID-19. This CDR3 region has 14 residues. CDR1 is SGHTA and CDR2 is FQGTGA in the germline V gene. Original analysis: How many nucleated cells were present was estimated from reference gene primer amplification. Here immunoSEQ multiplex PCR was the method, and the copy in TCRdb shows in-frame clones only, minus some. The V and J calls and clone size are taken from that table; D and trimming were inferred from the DNA. The data contain about 200,000 clones, about 93% of them singletons.

The sequence came from a man in his thirties or forties with COVID-19, enrolled during active disease. The sequenced material came from peripheral blood. This sequence joins TRBV7-3 and TRBJ2-5; 8 bases are shared with TRBD2. The CDR3 region is CASSSGLAGETQYF. CDR3 DNA: TGTGCCAGCAGCTCCGGACTAGCTGGGGAGACTCAGTACTTC.